The rows below give T cell receptor beta chains drawn from one sample of a study of shared clonotypes between healthy human individuals. The method was immunoSEQ multiplex PCR; TCRdb's version includes in-frame clones alone and lacks a portion of them. Here the sample spans some 2,100,000 clones, 90% to 97% being singletons. The source material was naive CD4+ T cells sorted from blood. The receptors originated from a man younger than 35 in good health. Each CDR3 is given with its conserved first and last residue. The order of the fields is D gene, J gene, clone size, V gene, CDR3 DNA, CDR3 protein. D genes are given only for firm matches. Where a row states a size, it is once, few, many or the class of an expanded clone; other rows omit it.

>-|TRBJ1-5|-|TRBV19
TGTGCCAGTAGTGGGCGGCGACAGGTTAGCAATCAGCCCCAGCATTTT
CASSGRRQVSNQPQHF
>-|TRBJ1-5|once|TRBV10-3
TGTGCCATCAGTGAACAGGGAGATCAGCCCCAGCATTTT
CAISEQGDQPQHF
>-|TRBJ2-7|-|TRBV11-1
TGTGCCAGCAGCCCCTGGGAGACAGGTTCCTTCTACGAGCAGTACTTC
CASSPWETGSFYEQYF
>-|TRBJ1-1|-|TRBV5-1
TGCGCCAGCAGCTTCAGGGGCGAAGCTTTCTTT
CASSFRGEAFF
>-|TRBJ1-2|once|TRBV29-1
TGCAGCGTTACGGGGGAGAGAAACTATGGCTACACCTTC
CSVTGERNYGYTF
>-|TRBJ2-7|-|TRBV6-5
TGTGCCAGCAGTTACTCACGGGGGGCCCCCTACGAGCAGTACTTC
CASSYSRGAPYEQYF
>-|TRBJ2-1|-|TRBV28
TGTGCCAGCAGCGCCAGGTTAGGGGGTCGAGATGAGCAGTTCTTC
CASSARLGGRDEQFF
>-|TRBJ1-3|-|TRBV7-2
TGTGCCAGCAGCTTTAAAGGTAATACCTCTGGAAACACCATATATTTT
CASSFKGNTSGNTIYF
>TRBD2|TRBJ2-3|-|TRBV18
TGTGCCAGCTCACTCATTGGCAGCGGGGGCCCCACAGATACGCAGTATTTT
CASSLIGSGGPTDTQYF
>-|TRBJ1-2|-|TRBV11-2
TGTGCCAGCAGCTTAATGATGGGGGATGGGTCTCATGGCTACACCTTC
CASSLMMGDGSHGYTF
>-|TRBJ1-4|-|TRBV28
TGTGCCAGCAGTTCAAGGGGACCCAATGAAAAACTGTTTTTT
CASSSRGPNEKLFF
>TRBD2|TRBJ2-1|-|TRBV6-5
TGTGCCAGCAGTTCTGCGACTAGCGGGAGTTGGATTGAGCAGTTCTTC
CASSSATSGSWIEQFF
>TRBD2|TRBJ2-1|once|TRBV28
TGTGCCAGCAGTCCCTCTGGACTAGCGGGAGCCTACAATGAGCAGTTCTTC
CASSPSGLAGAYNEQFF
>-|TRBJ2-6|-|TRBV5-6
TGTGCCAGCAGCTTGGCCAAGCAGGTTCAAAGGTCTGGGGCCAACGTCCTGACTTTC
CASSLAKQVQRSGANVLTF
>-|TRBJ2-7|-|TRBV18
TGTGCCAGCTCACCATCCCTGGCCGGAGGTGACGAGCAGTACTTC
CASSPSLAGGDEQYF
>TRBD2|TRBJ2-3|-|TRBV5-1
TGCGCCAGCAGCGCAATAGGGACTACCACAGATACGCAGTATTTT
CASSAIGTTTDTQYF
>TRBD1|TRBJ2-1|-|TRBV7-2
TGTGCCAGCAGCCCCCCCGACAGGGTACATGAGCAGTTCTTC
CASSPPDRVHEQFF
>-|TRBJ2-7|-|TRBV19
TGTGCCAGTAGTATCAACTTGTATGGGGAGCAGTACTTC
CASSINLYGEQYF
>TRBD2|TRBJ2-7|-|TRBV4-1
TGCGCCAGCAGCACGGGACTAGCGTCCGAGCAGTACTTC
CASSTGLASEQYF
>-|TRBJ1-4|-|TRBV30
TGTGCCTGGAGTGAGTTGCGGGGGACCACTAATGAAAAACTGTTTTTT
CAWSELRGTTNEKLFF
>-|TRBJ2-7|-|TRBV6-5
TGTGCCAGCAGTTACTCGGCCAGGAATAACGAGCAGTACTTC
CASSYSARNNEQYF
>-|TRBJ2-4|-|TRBV5-4
TGTGCCAGCAGCTTGGTAAGGGTAGTAGCCAAAAACATTCAGTACTTC
CASSLVRVVAKNIQYF
>-|TRBJ2-1|-|TRBV30
TGTGCCTGGAGTGGTGGGGGCCTGAAGCTCTACAATGAGCAGTTCTTC
CAWSGGGLKLYNEQFF
>TRBD1|TRBJ2-3|-|TRBV6-5
TGTGCCAGCAGTTACGGACAGGTCAGCCTAGATACGCAGTATTTT
CASSYGQVSLDTQYF
>-|TRBJ2-5|-|TRBV7-2
TGTGCCAGCAGCCCTTTTGGGTTGGGGACCCAGTACTTC
CASSPFGLGTQYF
>-|TRBJ1-1|-|TRBV6-5
TGTGCCAGCAGTTACGAGGGCGCGTACCTCGTAGCTTTCTTT
CASSYEGAYLVAFF
>-|TRBJ1-1|-|TRBV10-3
TGTGCCATCAAACCGGGACCGGGCACTGAAGCTTTCTTT
CAIKPGPGTEAFF
>-|TRBJ2-3|-|TRBV5-1
TGCGCCAGCAGCTTGGGCATAGGGTATAGCACAGATACGCAGTATTTT
CASSLGIGYSTDTQYF
>-|TRBJ1-2|-|TRBV28
TGTGCCAGCAGTTCGCCAGGGCGTCGCGGCTACACCTTC
CASSSPGRRGYTF
>-|TRBJ1-4|-|TRBV5-6
TGTGCCAGCAGCTTGTTAGGGTCGGGAGGGGGTAATGAAAAACTGTTTTTT
CASSLLGSGGGNEKLFF
>-|TRBJ2-3|-|TRBV29-1
TGCAGCGTTGACCCTAGGCGGGCAGATACGCAGTATTTT
CSVDPRRADTQYF
>-|TRBJ1-5|-|TRBV4-3
TGCGCCAGCAGCCAAGAAAGGGCCTACAATCAGCCCCAGCATTTT
CASSQERAYNQPQHF
>TRBD2|TRBJ2-1|-|TRBV18
TGTGCCAGCTCACCGCTAGCGGGAGCAAACAATGAGCAGTTCTTC
CASSPLAGANNEQFF
>-|TRBJ1-4|-|TRBV27
TGTGCCAGCAGTTCCTCGCCGGCTCCATCTTCGGGTGAAAAACTGTTTTTT
CASSSSPAPSSGEKLFF
>-|TRBJ1-5|-|TRBV5-6
TGTGCCAGCAGCTTTCGGCAGGGGCGACAGCCCCAGCATTTT
CASSFRQGRQPQHF
>-|TRBJ2-7|-|TRBV7-8
TGTGCCAGCAGCTCTAGAGGGGACCCTTACGAGCAGTACTTC
CASSSRGDPYEQYF
>TRBD1|TRBJ1-6|once|TRBV7-2
TGTGCCAGCAGCCGATCCGCCCACCCGGGACAGGGGGAGTCACCCCTCCACTTT
CASSRSAHPGQGESPLHF